This entry lists 5 T cell receptor beta chains sequenced from one sample in a study of shared clonotypes between healthy human individuals. Assay used: immunoSEQ multiplex PCR; TCRdb lists only in-frame clones, some missing. This sample has about 1 million clones, with 65% to 80% found just once. The sample was memory CD4+ T cells sorted from blood. Subset here: CD45RA-negative fraction. Receptors were obtained from a man younger than 30 in good health.

The chain links TRBV28 to TRBJ1-4; D gene unclear. Trimming removed 4 bases from V and 4 bases from J, with 13 bases in between. The germline CDR1 and CDR2 sequences are MDHEN and SYDVKM. The CDR3 contains 15 residues. CDR3 nucleotides: TGTGCCAGCAGTTCCATAGGGCTAAATAATGAAAAACTGTTTTTT. Protein sequence: CASSSIGLNNEKLFF. Filled out from reference TRBV28 and TRBJ1-4, the complete variable domain reads DVKVTQSSRYLVKRTGEKVFLECVQDMDHENMFWYRQDPGLGLRLIYFSYDVKMKEKGDIPEGYSVSREKKERFSLILESASTNQTSMYLCASSSIGLNNEKLFFGSGTQLSVL.

The chain has TRBV6-7 and TRBJ1-5; possibly TRBD1 for D (5 bases). TRBV6-7 is filed as an ORF, its function uncertain. This CDR3 comprises 18 residues. V was trimmed by 5 bases and J by 4 bases, leaving 24 bases between them. The CDR3 here is CASSARLPRVRRNQPQHF. The CDR3 nucleotides are TGTGCCAGCAGTGCCCGACTCCCCAGGGTAAGGCGAAATCAGCCCCAGCATTTT.

There are a few counts of this clone. The J gene is TRBJ2-2, the V gene TRBV11-2, with 7 bases that match TRBD1. This CDR3 is 15 amino acids long. Germline V gene data show CDR1 as SGHAT and CDR2 as FQNNGV. Trimming cost V 5 bases and J 7 bases; bases outside gene matches: 10. CDR3 region: CASSTLRGSGGELFF. CDR3 DNA sequence: TGTGCCAGCAGCACTCTCAGGGGGTCGGGCGGGGAGCTGTTTTTT.

This chain links TRBV18 with TRBJ1-1, with 7 nucleotides matching TRBD1. The CDR3 extends over 16 amino acids. Trimming at V came to 4 bases and at J to 2 bases, leaving 10 bases not matched to a gene. Germline CDR1 and CDR2: KGHSH and LQKENI. CDR3 in DNA: TGTGCCAGCTCACTAGGGACAGAGAGAAAAAACACTGAAGCTTTCTTT. It encodes CASSLGTERKNTEAFF. Drawing the rest from reference TRBV18 and TRBJ1-1, the complete variable domain is NAGVMQNPRHLVRRRGQEARLRCSPMKGHSHVYWYRQLPEEGLKFMVYLQKENIIDESGMPKERFSAEFPKEGPSILRIQQVVRGDSAAYFCASSLGTERKNTEAFFGQGTRLTVV.

This chain joins TRBV7-6 and TRBJ2-5, with TRBD2 identical over 10 bases. There are 17 residues in the CDR3. V lost 5 bases and J lost 4; bases outside the gene matches: 13. CDR1 is SGHVS and CDR2 is FNYEAQ in the germline V gene. The CDR3 sequence: CASSPLRPAGGPETQYF. CDR3 sequence (DNA): TGTGCCAGCAGCCCACTGAGGCCAGCGGGAGGGCCAGAGACCCAGTACTTC.